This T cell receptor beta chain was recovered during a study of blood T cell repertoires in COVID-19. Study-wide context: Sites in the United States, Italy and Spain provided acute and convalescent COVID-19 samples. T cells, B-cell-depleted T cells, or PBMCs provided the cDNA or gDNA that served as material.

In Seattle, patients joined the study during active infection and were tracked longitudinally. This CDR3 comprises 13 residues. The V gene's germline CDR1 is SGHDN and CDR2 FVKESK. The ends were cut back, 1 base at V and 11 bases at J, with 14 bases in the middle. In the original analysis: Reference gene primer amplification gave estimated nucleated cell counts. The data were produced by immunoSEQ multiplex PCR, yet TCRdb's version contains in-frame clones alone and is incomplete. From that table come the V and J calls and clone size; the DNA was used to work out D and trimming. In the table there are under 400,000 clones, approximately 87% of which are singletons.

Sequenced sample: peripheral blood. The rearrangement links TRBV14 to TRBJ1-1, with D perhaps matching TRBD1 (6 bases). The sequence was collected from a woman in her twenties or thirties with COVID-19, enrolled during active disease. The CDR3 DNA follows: TGTGCCAGCAGCCAAGTTACAGGGCAGGACGCTTTCTTT. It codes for CASSQVTGQDAFF. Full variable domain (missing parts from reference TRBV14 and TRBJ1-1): EAGVTQFPSHSVIEKGQTVTLRCDPISGHDNLYWYRRVMGKEIKFLLHFVKESKQDESGMPNNRFLAERTGGTYSTLKVQPAELEDSGVYFCASSQVTGQDAFFGQGTRLTVV.